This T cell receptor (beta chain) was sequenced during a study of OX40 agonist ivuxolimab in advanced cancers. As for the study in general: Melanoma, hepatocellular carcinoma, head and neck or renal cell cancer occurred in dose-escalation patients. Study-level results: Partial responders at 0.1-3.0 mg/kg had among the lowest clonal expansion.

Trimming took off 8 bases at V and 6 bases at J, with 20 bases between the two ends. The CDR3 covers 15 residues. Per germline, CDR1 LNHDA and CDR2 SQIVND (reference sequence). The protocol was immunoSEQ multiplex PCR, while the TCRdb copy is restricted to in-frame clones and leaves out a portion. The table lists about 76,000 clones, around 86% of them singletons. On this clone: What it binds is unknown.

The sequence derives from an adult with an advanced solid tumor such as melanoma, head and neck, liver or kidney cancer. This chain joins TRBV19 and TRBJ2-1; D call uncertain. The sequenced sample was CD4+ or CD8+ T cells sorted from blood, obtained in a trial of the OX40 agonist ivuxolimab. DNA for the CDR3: TGTGCCAGTGTGAGAAGGGTTTCTACCACCAATGAGCAGTTCTTC. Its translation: CASVRRVSTTNEQFF.